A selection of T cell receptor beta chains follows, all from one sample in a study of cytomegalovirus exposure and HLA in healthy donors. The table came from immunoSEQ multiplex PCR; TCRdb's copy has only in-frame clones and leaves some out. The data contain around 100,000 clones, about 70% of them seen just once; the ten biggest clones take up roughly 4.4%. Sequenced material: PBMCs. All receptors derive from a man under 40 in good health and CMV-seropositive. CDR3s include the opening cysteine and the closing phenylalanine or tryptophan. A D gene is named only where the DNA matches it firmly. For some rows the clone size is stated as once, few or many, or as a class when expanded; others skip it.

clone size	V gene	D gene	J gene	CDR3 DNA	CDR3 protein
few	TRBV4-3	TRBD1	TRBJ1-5	TGCGCCAGCAGCCAAGATCTCGGACAGGGAAATCAGCCCCAGCATTTT	CASSQDLGQGNQPQHF
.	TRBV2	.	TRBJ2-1	TGTGCCAGCAGGAAAACCGGAGGGGGCCGTGAGCAGTTCTTC	CASRKTGGGREQFF
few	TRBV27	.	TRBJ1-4	TGTGCCAGCAGTTTTCGAGGGGGTGCAACTAATGAAAAACTGTTTTTT	CASSFRGGATNEKLFF
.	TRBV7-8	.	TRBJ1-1	TGTGCCAGCAGCTTAGGCGGGGGGGACACTGAAGCTTTCTTT	CASSLGGGDTEAFF
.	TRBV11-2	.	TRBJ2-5	TGTGCCAGCAGCTTAGGGAACCGTGAGGCCCAGTACTTC	CASSLGNREAQYF
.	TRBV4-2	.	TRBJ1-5	TGTGCCAGCAGCCAAGACCACAGGGATGGGCAGCCCCAGCATTTT	CASSQDHRDGQPQHF
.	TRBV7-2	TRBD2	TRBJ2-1	TGTGCCAGCAGCTTAGGGGCGCAGCGGGGCAATGAGCAGTTCTTC	CASSLGAQRGNEQFF
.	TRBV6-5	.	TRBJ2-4	TGTGCCAGCAGTTACGACAGGAAAAACATTCAGTACTTC	CASSYDRKNIQYF
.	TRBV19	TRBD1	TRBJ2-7	TGTGCCAGTAGTAGAGGGACAGGGAGCGAGCAGTACTTC	CASSRGTGSEQYF
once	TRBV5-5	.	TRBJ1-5	TGTGCCAGCAGCCCGCACAGGGATATGGCTCAGCCCCAGCATTTT	CASSPHRDMAQPQHF
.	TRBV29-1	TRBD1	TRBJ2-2	TGCAGCGTTATAAGGACAGGGGGCACCGGGGAGCTGTTTTTT	CSVIRTGGTGELFF
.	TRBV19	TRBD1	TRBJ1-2	TGTGCCAGTAGTACCACCGGGACAGGGGACGGCTACACCTTC	CASSTTGTGDGYTF
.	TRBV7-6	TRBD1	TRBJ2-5	TGTGCCAGCAGCTTAGATGGACAGGCAGGGGAGACCCAGTACTTC	CASSLDGQAGETQYF
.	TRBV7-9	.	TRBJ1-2	TGTGCCAGCAGCTTAGGAGTGGGGCTGAATGGCTACCCCTTC	CASSLGVGLNGYPF
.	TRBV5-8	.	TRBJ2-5	TGTGCCAGCAGGTACAGGTCCAGTAGGGGGCAAGAGACCCAGTACTTC	CASRYRSSRGQETQYF
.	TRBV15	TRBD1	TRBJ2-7	TGTGCCACCAGCAGACAGGGACAGGGGGCCTACGAGCAGTACTTC	CATSRQGQGAYEQYF
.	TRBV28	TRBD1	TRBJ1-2	TGTGCCAGCAGTTTGGGGCAGGGGGCCTATGGCTACACCTTC	CASSLGQGAYGYTF
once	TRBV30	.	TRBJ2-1	TGTGCCTGGAGTTTGGAGGGCAATGAGCAGTTCTTC	CAWSLEGNEQFF
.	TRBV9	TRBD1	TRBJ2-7	TGTGCCAGCAGCGCTCGGGACAGCTACGAGCAGTACTTC	CASSARDSYEQYF
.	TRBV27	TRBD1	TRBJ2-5	TGTGCCAGCAGTCTGCTGGGACAGCAAGAGACCCAGTACTTC	CASSLLGQQETQYF
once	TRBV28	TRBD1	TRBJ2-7	TGTGCCAGCAGTCCCCAAGGACAGGCCTACGAGCAGTACTTC	CASSPQGQAYEQYF
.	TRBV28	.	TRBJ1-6	TGTGCCAGCAGGAACAGGGTCTCCTATAATTCACCCCTCCACTTT	CASRNRVSYNSPLHF
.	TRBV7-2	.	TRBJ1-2	TGTGCCAGCAGCTTGAGGGCGGCTAACTATGGCTACACCTTC	CASSLRAANYGYTF
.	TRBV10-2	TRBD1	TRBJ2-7	TGCGCCAGCATTGCGGGACAGGGAGGCTACGAGCAGTACTTC	CASIAGQGGYEQYF
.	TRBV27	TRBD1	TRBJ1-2	TGTGCCAGCAGACCGGCAGGGGGCACGGGGGGCTACACCTTC	CASRPAGGTGGYTF
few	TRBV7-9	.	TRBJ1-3	TGTGCCAGCAGCTTCGGGGGGGCAGGAAACACCATATATTTT	CASSFGGAGNTIYF
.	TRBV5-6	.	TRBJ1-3	TGTGCCAGCAGCTTGGCGTGGGTGGGGACATCCCTCTCTGGAAACACCATATATTTT	CASSLAWVGTSLSGNTIYF
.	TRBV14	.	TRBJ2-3	TGTGCCAGCAGTCACCGACAGAACCCGGGAGATACGCAGTATTTT	CASSHRQNPGDTQYF
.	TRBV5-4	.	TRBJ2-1	TGTGCCAGCAGCTTAAGAGGGTACGGGGACAATGAGCAGTTCTTC	CASSLRGYGDNEQFF
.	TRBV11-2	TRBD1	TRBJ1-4	TGTGCCAGCAGCTCCCGCCAAGGGACAGGGGTTTCAGAAAAACTGTTTTTT	CASSSRQGTGVSEKLFF
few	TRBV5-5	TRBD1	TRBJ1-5	TGTGCCAGCAGCACAGGGGGAGGTCAGCCCCAGCATTTT	CASSTGGGQPQHF
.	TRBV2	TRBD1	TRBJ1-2	TGTGCCAGCAGCGTTACTGACAGGGGTTATGTCGGCTACACCTTC	CASSVTDRGYVGYTF
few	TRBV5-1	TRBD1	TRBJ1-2	TGCGCCAGCAGCTTGGCCCCAATCGTTCCAGGGGGTAACTATGGCTACACCTTC	CASSLAPIVPGGNYGYTF
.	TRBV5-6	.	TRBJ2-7	TGTGCCAGCAGCTTGCAGGACAGAGAGCAGTACTTC	CASSLQDREQYF
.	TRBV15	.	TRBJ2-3	TGTGCCACCAGCCCCACAGCCGGGGACACAGATACGCAGTATTTT	CATSPTAGDTDTQYF
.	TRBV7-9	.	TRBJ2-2	TGTGCCAGCAGCTACAGCTTGGCGAACACCGGGGAGCTGTTTTTT	CASSYSLANTGELFF
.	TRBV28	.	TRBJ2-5	TGTGCCAGCAGTTTAAATCAACAAGAGACCCAGTACTTC	CASSLNQQETQYF
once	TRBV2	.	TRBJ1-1	TGTGCCAGCGCTACAACAGGGCGGACTGAAGCTTTCTTT	CASATTGRTEAFF
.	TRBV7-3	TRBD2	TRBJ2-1	TGTGCCAGCAGCGGGGGGGGTGAGCAGTTCTTC	CASSGGGEQFF
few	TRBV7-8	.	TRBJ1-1	TGTGCCAGCACCGAAATGAGGGCTGGGGAAGCTTTCTTT	CASTEMRAGEAFF
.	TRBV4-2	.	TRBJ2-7	TGTGCCAGCAGCCAAGTGGTTTCGGACAGTTTTACCTCGCCCGAGCAGTACTTC	CASSQVVSDSFTSPEQYF
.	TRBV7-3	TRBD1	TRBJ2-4	TGTGCCAGCAGCCGAGACAGGGATCAAAACATTCAGTACTTC	CASSRDRDQNIQYF
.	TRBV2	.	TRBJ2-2	TGTGCCAGCGGGGGGTTTTCGAACACCGGGGAGCTGTTTTTT	CASGGFSNTGELFF
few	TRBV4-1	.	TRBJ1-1	TGCGCCAGCAGCCAAGAGCGGGGGACAAAAGCTTTCTTT	CASSQERGTKAFF
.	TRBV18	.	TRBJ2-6	TGTGCCAGCTCACCTTCTAGTTCTGGGGCCAACGTCCTGACTTTC	CASSPSSSGANVLTF
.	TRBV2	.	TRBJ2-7	TGTGCAAGCCGGGTCAACACCTACGAGCAGTACTTC	CASRVNTYEQYF
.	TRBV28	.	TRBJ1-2	TGTGCCAGCAGTTCAGGTAGACCGAACTATGGCTACACCTTC	CASSSGRPNYGYTF
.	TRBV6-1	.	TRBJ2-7	TGTGCCAGCAGAAGAGGGGGACCGTCCTACGAGCAGTACTTC	CASRRGGPSYEQYF
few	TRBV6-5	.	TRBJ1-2	TGTGCCAGCAGTACGGGGGACGGGTATGGCTACACCTTC	CASSTGDGYGYTF
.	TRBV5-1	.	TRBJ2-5	TGCGCCAGCAGCTTGGTATTCCAAGAGACCCAGTACTTC	CASSLVFQETQYF
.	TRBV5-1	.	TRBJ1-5	TGCGCCAGCAGCTTGGCCGGCGGGAGTCAGCCCCAGCATTTT	CASSLAGGSQPQHF
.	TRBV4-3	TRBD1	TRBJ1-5	TGCGCCAGCAGCCAAGATACAGGACAGGCCCCCCAGCCCCAGCATTTT	CASSQDTGQAPQPQHF
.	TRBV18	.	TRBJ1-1	TGTGCCAGCTCACGAACAGGGCTTCAAGGGGAAGCTTTCTTT	CASSRTGLQGEAFF
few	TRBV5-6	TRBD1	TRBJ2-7	TGTGCCAGCAGCTCGCGGACAGGGCTCTACTACGAGCAGTACTTC	CASSSRTGLYYEQYF